The 9 T cell receptor beta chains below were found in one sample sequenced in a study (dated by TCRdb to 2014 to 2015). Library method: 5' RACE. TCRdb names Illumina MiSeq as the instrument used. TCRdb trimmed the raw reads at Q25, called clones with MiXCR and kept productive beta chains. CDR3 protein sequences are deduplicated, and each keeps its most common genes and DNA. The sample contains tens of thousands of distinct CDR3 sequences, 25% to 35% of them found a single time. Together, the top ten hold under 3.5% of the sample. Sequencing was performed on tumor-infiltrating memory CD4+ T cells sorted from the breast tumor. The label giving this sample's cell subset or site can be read as: memory CD4+ T cells, CD4+CD45RO+CD25-. The receptors here all came from a female donor with breast cancer.

CDR3 sequence: CASSYKGQGGQAQHF. The CDR3 bases are TGTGCCAGCAGTTATAAAGGACAGGGTGGCCAGGCCCAGCATTTT. V usage is TRBV6-5 and J usage is TRBJ1-5; 8 bases fit TRBD1. The V segment lost 3 bases and the J segment 11 bases; nucleotides outside the gene matches: 12. This CDR3 region has 15 residues. Germline CDR1 is MNHEY and CDR2 is SVGAGI.

CDR3 bases: TGCAGTGCGGGGGGTCTAGACCCCTACGAGCAGTACTTC. Protein: CSAGGLDPYEQYF. V and J are TRBV20-1 and TRBJ2-7, with D perhaps matching TRBD2 (6 bases). V was cut by 6 bases and J by 2 bases, with 14 bases left in between. Germline CDR1 DFQATT, CDR2 SNEGSKA (reference sequence). The CDR3 is 13 residues long.

This sequence joins TRBV27 and TRBJ2-7; TRBD2 matches at 8 bases. V was pared by 6 bases and J by 7 bases, with 8 bases of the junction left unmatched. Germline CDR1 reads MNHEY; CDR2 reads SMNVEV (reference sequence). The CDR3 loop spans 13 amino acids. CDR3 nucleotides: TGTGCCAGCAGCTCTACAATAGCGGGAGAGCAGTACTTC. Encoded protein: CASSSTIAGEQYF.

The chain links TRBV7-9 to TRBJ1-5, with D uncertain. Germline V gene sequence: CDR1 SEHNR, CDR2 FQNEAQ (reference sequence). CDR3 length equals 13 residues. Trimming stripped 5 bases from V and 2 bases from J, with 7 bases between. The DNA of the CDR3 is TGTGCCAGCAGCCCCATGGGCAATCAGCCCCAGCATTTT. Its protein product is CASSPMGNQPQHF.

The J gene is TRBJ1-5, the V gene TRBV6-1; D unresolved. Germline lookup yields CDR1 MNHNS and CDR2 SASEGT. This CDR3 contains 13 residues. The V gene lost 8 bases and the J gene lost 0 bases, with 8 bases spanning the gap. CDR3 DNA sequence: TGTGCCAGCGACCTAAATAGCAATCAGCCCCAGCATTTT. Its protein product is CASDLNSNQPQHF.

This clonotype has only a few counts. The chain carries TRBV4-1 and TRBJ1-1; D gene ambiguous. Per germline, CDR1 MGHRA and CDR2 YSYEKL. V lost 4 bases to trimming and J lost 7 bases, with 25 bases between them. There are 17 residues in the CDR3. CDR3 nucleotide sequence: TGCGCCAGCAGCCCCTCATCGTGGGGTAACCGAGGGCATGAAGCTTTCTTT. This encodes CASSPSSWGNRGHEAFF.

The genes are TRBV5-1 and TRBJ2-1; D perhaps matches TRBD1 (6 bases). The ends were cut back, 0 bases at V and 6 bases at J, with 19 bases in the middle. CDR1 and CDR2 (germline): SGHRS, YFSETQ. This CDR3 is built from 17 residues. CDR3 DNA sequence: TGCGCCAGCAGCTTGGGCCCCGTAGGACAGACTTTCAATGAGCAGTTCTTC. This encodes CASSLGPVGQTFNEQFF.

This clonotype was seen more than once but under ten times. The chain couples TRBV6-1 to TRBJ2-5, with no clear D. Per the germline V gene, CDR1 is MNHNS and CDR2 is SASEGT. Trimming shortened V by 4 bases and J by 2 bases, and 11 bases separated the two germline ends. The CDR3 totals 14 residues. In nucleotides, the CDR3 is TGTGCCAGCAGTGCTGGTCTCGGTCAAGAGACCCAGTACTTC. Translating it yields CASSAGLGQETQYF.

The count of this clonotype is one. The junction differs from germline at one of its ends, possibly a read error. This chain links TRBV6-5 with TRBJ1-5; no clear D. Germline V gene sequence: CDR1 MNHEY, CDR2 SVGAGI. The CDR3 is 15 amino acids. This CDR3 reads CASSYSLNSNQPQHF. CDR3 bases: TGTGCCAGCAGTTACTCGTTGAATAGCAATCAGCCCCAGCATTTC.